These 21 T cell receptor beta chains came from one sample sequenced in a study of blood T cell repertoires in COVID-19. The method was immunoSEQ multiplex PCR; TCRdb's version includes in-frame clones alone and lacks a portion of them. The table has a few hundred thousand clones, 80% to 90% seen once. Sequenced input: PBMCs or T cells enriched from blood (not recorded which). Source of these receptors: a man aged 25-45 years who had recovered from COVID-19.

This chain uses TRBV5-1 with TRBJ2-1, with a weak D call TRBD1 (5 bases). The CDR3 contains 16 residues. V was pared by 0 bases and J by 3 bases, with 13 bases between. Germline values: CDR1 SGHRS, CDR2 YFSETQ. The CDR3 DNA reads as TGCGCCAGCAGCTTGGGCGTACGACAGTTCTACAATGAGCAGTTCTTC. It is translated as CASSLGVRQFYNEQFF.

This clone occurred a few times. The chain has TRBV2 and TRBJ2-2; the D gene is possibly TRBD1 (5 bases). Trimming shortened V by 7 bases and J by 8 bases, and 14 bases separated the two germline ends. CDR3 length: 13 amino acids. Germline-derived CDR1 and CDR2 are SNHLY and FYNNEI. The CDR3, as DNA: TGTGCCAGCAACCTGGAAGGGGCTGGGGAGCTGTTTTTT. It encodes CASNLEGAGELFF.

This sequence joins TRBV3-1 (or the pseudogene TRBV3-2) and TRBJ1-2, with 7 bases fitting TRBD1. Germline-derived CDR1 and CDR2 are LGHDT and YNNKEL (reference sequence). The CDR3 is made up of 13 amino acids. V dropped 5 bases and J dropped 8; count of bases not matched to a gene: 8. This CDR3 is CASSWTGAEGYTF. The CDR3 coding sequence is TGTGCCAGCAGCTGGACAGGAGCGGAGGGCTACACCTTC.

The rearrangement uses TRBV24-1 and TRBJ1-4; D is ambiguous. This CDR3 region has 13 residues. Trimming removed 4 bases at V and 8 bases at J, with 10 bases between. Germline values: CDR1 KGHDR, CDR2 SFDVKD. CDR3 sequence reads: CATSDSLGEKLFF. In nucleotides, the CDR3 is TGTGCCACCAGTGACTCCCTGGGCGAAAAACTGTTTTTT.

J is TRBJ2-3 and V is TRBV6-5; weak D call: TRBD1 (5 bases). CDR3 length equals 15 residues. CDR1 and CDR2 (germline): MNHEY, SVGAGI. Trimming cost V 6 bases and J 5 bases, with 18 bases left between them. The CDR3 here is CASRRRREMRDTQYF. CDR3 DNA sequence: TGTGCCAGCAGAAGGCGCAGGGAAATGAGAGATACGCAGTATTTT.

The genes are TRBV3-1 (or the pseudogene TRBV3-2) and TRBJ2-7; TRBD1 might be the D (6 bases). With 3 bases removed from V and 4 bases from J, the gap between germline ends came to 13 bases. CDR1 and CDR2 from the germline V gene are LGHDT and YNNKEL (reference sequence). CDR3 length: 14 residues. As DNA, the CDR3 is TGTGCCAGCAGCCACACAGGGCCAGAATACGAGCAGTACTTC. Its protein is CASSHTGPEYEQYF.

The chain uses TRBV2 and TRBJ2-1; 10 bases line up with TRBD1. Germline trimming cut 7 bases from V and 4 bases from J; bases unmatched to any gene: 13. This CDR3 has 17 residues. The germline CDR1 and CDR2 sequences are SNHLY and FYNNEI. The CDR3 region is CASTERTDRGLYNEQFF. Here the CDR3 DNA reads TGTGCCAGCACCGAACGGACAGACAGGGGGCTTTACAATGAGCAGTTCTTC.

This chain connects TRBV6-5 to TRBJ2-3; 11 bases align to TRBD2. With V trimmed by 7 bases and J by 5 bases, 8 bases remained unmatched. The CDR3 is 15 residues long. The germline gives CDR1 MNHEY, CDR2 SVGAGI. Here the CDR3 reads CASNPLAGGVDTQYF. CDR3 nucleotide sequence: TGTGCCAGCAACCCTTTAGCGGGGGGGGTAGATACGCAGTATTTT.

The J gene is TRBJ2-3, the V gene TRBV2; 7 bases are a match to TRBD2. This CDR3 is built from 17 residues. V was clipped by 3 bases and J by 2 bases; unmatched bases: 11. Germline V CDR1 and CDR2: SNHLY, FYNNEI. In DNA, the CDR3 is TGTGCCAGCAGTGATGGCCGGGGGGTTGGTTACACAGATACGCAGTATTTT. As protein: CASSDGRGVGYTDTQYF.

The chain joins TRBV3-1 (or the pseudogene TRBV3-2) to TRBJ1-1; 8 bases are a match to TRBD1. The germline gives CDR1 LGHDT, CDR2 YNNKEL (reference sequence). The CDR3 covers 15 residues. After removal of 1 base from V and 3 bases from J, the junction contained 4 bases not matched to a gene. The CDR3: CASSQGQGIDTEAFF. The CDR3 DNA reads as TGTGCCAGCAGCCAAGGACAGGGGATTGACACTGAAGCTTTCTTT.

This sequence joins TRBV2 and TRBJ2-1; D is perhaps TRBD2 (6 bases). Trimming pared 6 bases from V and 8 bases from J, leaving 11 bases between. The germline gives CDR1 SNHLY, CDR2 FYNNEI. The CDR3 consists of 12 residues. As DNA, the CDR3 is TGTGCCAGCAGATACGCTAGCGATGAGCAGTTCTTC. Amino acid sequence: CASRYASDEQFF.

The table lists this clone with a few counts. The chain uses TRBV29-1 and TRBJ1-1; D might be TRBD1 (5 bases). Per the germline V gene, CDR1 is SQVTM and CDR2 is ANQGSEA. The CDR3 runs 13 residues. Trimming shortened V by 7 bases and J by 0 bases, and 12 bases separated the two germline ends. CDR3: CSARRGVNTEAFF. The CDR3 nucleotides read TGCAGCGCGAGGCGGGGGGTGAACACTGAAGCTTTCTTT.

This chain joins TRBV10-3 and TRBJ2-7; D possibly corresponds to TRBD2 (5 bases). The CDR3 loop spans 12 amino acids. From germline, CDR1 is ENHRY and CDR2 SYGVKD. Between the trimmed V and J ends, which lost 3 bases and 5 bases, there was a span of 8 bases. CDR3 in DNA: TGTGCCATCAGTGACGAGGGTGACGAGCAGTACTTC. It is translated as CAISDEGDEQYF.

The V and J genes are TRBV28 and TRBJ1-5; 7 bases line up with TRBD1. Germline assignment: CDR1 MDHEN and CDR2 SYDVKM. This CDR3 contains 17 residues. V lost 4 bases, J lost 1 base, and 10 bases stayed unmatched. The CDR3 loop reads CASSSQTHRGSNQPQHF. In DNA form, the CDR3 reads TGTGCCAGCAGTTCTCAAACTCACAGGGGAAGCAATCAGCCCCAGCATTTT.

V usage is TRBV12-5 and J usage is TRBJ2-2, with TRBD2 identical over 7 bases. The J segment lost 5 bases and the V segment lost 3 bases, leaving 9 bases of the junction unmatched. Germline V gives CDR1 LGHNT, CDR2 FRNRAP. This CDR3 is built from 16 residues. For the CDR3, the DNA is TGTGCTAGTGGTTTTAGCCCCACGGGAGGAACCGGGGAGCTGTTTTTT. Protein: CASGFSPTGGTGELFF.

The J gene is TRBJ2-3, the V gene TRBV29-1, with 7 bases lining up with TRBD2. There are 12 residues in the CDR3. Germline V gene data show CDR1 as SQVTM and CDR2 as ANQGSEA. V was clipped by 3 bases and J by 4 bases; unmatched bases: 1. In DNA, the CDR3 is TGCAGCGTTGATGGGGGGGCAGATACGCAGTATTTT. This encodes CSVDGGADTQYF.

This chain joins TRBV28 and TRBJ1-4, with TRBD1 matching over 8 bases. With V trimmed by 5 bases and J by 8 bases, 10 bases remained unmatched. Per germline, CDR1 MDHEN and CDR2 SYDVKM. The CDR3 totals 15 residues. This chain's CDR3 is CASSARTGQREKLFF. In DNA, the CDR3 is TGTGCCAGCAGTGCGAGGACAGGGCAAAGAGAAAAACTGTTTTTT.

This rearrangement joins TRBV4-3 to TRBJ2-2, with D perhaps TRBD2 (5 bases). Trimming pared 4 bases from V and 6 bases from J, leaving 12 bases between. Germline CDR1 is LGHNA and CDR2 is YSLEER. CDR3 length: 14 residues. CDR3 sequence: CASSPWGEAGELFF. The DNA for the CDR3 is TGCGCCAGCAGCCCGTGGGGAGAGGCCGGGGAGCTGTTTTTT.

V usage is TRBV2 and J usage is TRBJ1-2; D unclear. CDR3 length: 12 residues. The V end was cut by 3 bases, the J end by 4 bases, with 6 bases between. From germline, CDR1 is SNHLY and CDR2 FYNNEI. CDR3 bases: TGTGCCAGCAGTGACGGGAGCTATGGCTACACCTTC. Translation: CASSDGSYGYTF.

J is TRBJ2-3 and V is TRBV18, with 12 bases fitting TRBD2. The germline V gene encodes CDR1 KGHSH and CDR2 LQKENI. This CDR3 region has 16 residues. V lost 5 bases to trimming and J lost 5 bases; unmatched junction nucleotides: 8. CDR3 nucleotide sequence: TGTGCCAGCTCAACCCTAGCGGGGGGGCCTGGAGATACGCAGTATTTT. Amino acids: CASSTLAGGPGDTQYF. Full variable domain (missing parts from reference TRBV18 and TRBJ2-3): NAGVMQNPRHLVRRRGQEARLRCSPMKGHSHVYWYRQLPEEGLKFMVYLQKENIIDESGMPKERFSAEFPKEGPSILRIQQVVRGDSAAYFCASSTLAGGPGDTQYFGPGTRLTVL.

This CDR3 is CASSPSPTGNEKLFF. Written as DNA, the CDR3 is TGTGCCAGTAGTCCCTCCCCGACAGGGAATGAAAAACTGTTTTTT. The V call is TRBV19, the J call TRBJ1-4; 7 bases are a match to TRBD1. The CDR3 is made up of 15 amino acids. The germline V gene has CDR1 LNHDA and CDR2 SQIVND (reference sequence). Losses at the gene ends were 5 bases for V and 5 bases for J; bases not matched to a gene: 8.